The entry that follows covers one TCR beta chain sequence. Its antigen is unidentified. This sample was taken from a study of T cell repertoires in cytomegalovirus infection. Study background: Use of recently identified HLA-C-restricted and well-studied HLA-B-restricted CMV epitopes was part of the study.

TCRdb fed the reads into MiXCR, producing one record per CDR3 protein. There are a few hundred thousand distinct CDR3 sequences in the sample; 40% occur only once, and about 46% lies in the top ten. Findings and caveats of the study: HLA-C-restricted CMV clonotypes gave the most frequent clonotype in two of eight donors.

Unmatched junction bases numbered 8, after V lost 5 bases and J lost 3 bases. CDR3 length: 15 amino acids. Germline values: CDR1 SGHTA, CDR2 FQGNSA. The sequencing used cultured PBMCs, collected from culture after CMV antigen stimulation. The gene calls are TRBV7-2 and TRBJ2-3; 7 bases fit TRBD2. The origin of this receptor is a human donor in good health (CMV status not recorded). Some clones in this sample may be carry-over from other donors' samples. CDR3 region: CASSLWGGETDTQYF. CDR3 bases: TGTGCCAGCAGCCTGTGGGGGGGGGAAACAGATACGCAGTATTTT.